Each of the 18 T cell receptor beta chains below was sequenced from the same sample in a study of shared clonotypes between healthy human individuals. Here immunoSEQ multiplex PCR was the method, and the copy in TCRdb shows in-frame clones only, minus some. The table includes 950,000 to 1,300,000 clones, around 76% detected once. Sequenced input: memory CD4+ T cells sorted from blood. Stated subset: CD45RA-negative fraction. The receptors here all came from a man younger than 30 in good health.

The chain has TRBV5-1 and TRBJ2-7; 7 bases fit TRBD1. CDR1 SGHRS and CDR2 YFSETQ come from the germline V gene. The CDR3 loop spans 13 amino acids. V was pared by 4 bases and J by 5 bases, with 6 bases of the junction left unmatched. The CDR3 nucleotides are TGCGCCAGCAGCCAGAGACAGGGACACGAGCAGTACTTC. Amino acids: CASSQRQGHEQYF.

V and J are TRBV7-9 and TRBJ2-3; 7 nucleotides line up with TRBD2. V lost 0 bases and J lost 6; bases outside the gene matches: 6. Germline V gene data show CDR1 as SEHNR and CDR2 as FQNEAQ (reference sequence). The CDR3 is 15 residues long. The CDR3 sequence is CASSLAGGFTDTQYF. The CDR3 region has the DNA TGTGCCAGCAGCTTAGCGGGGGGGTTCACGGATACGCAGTATTTT.

There are a few counts of this clone. The rearrangement links TRBV25-1 to TRBJ1-1, with a possible D match to TRBD1 (5 bases). Deletions cut 6 bases from V and 4 bases from J, with 9 bases between. Germline V lookup: CDR1 MGHDK, CDR2 SYGVNS. There are 12 residues in the CDR3. This CDR3 is CASRGLGTEAFF. The CDR3 coding sequence is TGTGCCAGCAGGGGGCTCGGCACTGAAGCTTTCTTT.

This clone was counted a single time. Other DNA sequences in this sample translate to the same CDR3. The chain employs TRBV7-2 and TRBJ2-7, with 11 bases fitting TRBD2. Per the germline V gene, CDR1 is SGHTA and CDR2 is FQGNSA. The CDR3 length is 14 residues. After removal of 4 bases from V and 4 bases from J, the junction contained 3 bases not matched to a gene. CDR3 region: CASSSGTSGYEQYF. The CDR3 DNA follows: TGTGCCAGCAGCTCCGGGACTAGCGGATACGAGCAGTACTTC. The full variable domain, in which reference TRBV7-2 and TRBJ2-7 provide the parts outside the CDR3, is GAGVSQSPSNKVTEKGKDVELRCDPISGHTALYWYRQSLGQGLEFLIYFQGNSAPDKSGLPSDRFSAERTGGSVSTLTIQRTQQEDSAVYLCASSSGTSGYEQYFGPGTRLTVT.

V gene TRBV7-2 combines with J gene TRBJ1-6; D is unresolved. Germline V lookup: CDR1 SGHTA, CDR2 FQGNSA. This CDR3 region has 15 residues. V lost 5 bases and J lost 4, with 12 bases in between. CDR3 nucleotide sequence: TGTGCCAGCAGCCTTCTGTGGGATTATAATTCACCCCTCCACTTT. Translation gives CASSLLWDYNSPLHF. The full variable domain, completed using reference TRBV7-2 and TRBJ1-6, is GAGVSQSPSNKVTEKGKDVELRCDPISGHTALYWYRQSLGQGLEFLIYFQGNSAPDKSGLPSDRFSAERTGGSVSTLTIQRTQQEDSAVYLCASSLLWDYNSPLHFGNGTRLTVT.

The J gene is TRBJ1-2, the V gene TRBV5-4, with D tentatively TRBD1 (5 bases). Trimming cost V 0 bases and J 7 bases, with 16 bases left between them. CDR3 size: 15 residues. CDR1 is SGHNT, CDR2 YYREEE, per germline (reference sequence). The CDR3 nucleotides read TGTGCCAGCAGCTTGGATCCCCCTCAGGGAGGTGGCTACACCTTC. The encoded protein is CASSLDPPQGGGYTF. The full variable domain, rest sourced from reference TRBV5-4 and TRBJ1-2, is ETGVTQSPTHLIKTRGQQVTLRCSSQSGHNTVSWYQQALGQGPQFIFQYYREEENGRGNFPPRFSGLQFPNYSSELNVNALELDDSALYLCASSLDPPQGGGYTFGSGTRLTVV.

This sequence joins TRBV28 and TRBJ1-6; no clear D. The CDR3 extends over 12 amino acids. Trimming took 3 bases from V and 9 from J, leaving 6 bases between them. CDR1 and CDR2 (germline): MDHEN, SYDVKM. The CDR3 DNA reads as TGTGCCAGCAGTTTGGGCGGTTCACCCCTCCACTTT. This translates into CASSLGGSPLHF.

V is TRBV7-9 and J is TRBJ2-2; D possibly uses TRBD1 or TRBD2 (5 bases each). Germline-derived CDR1 and CDR2 are SEHNR and FQNEAQ (reference sequence). V was shortened by 1 base and J by 1 base, with 10 bases between the two germline ends. The CDR3 is 16 residues long. The CDR3 reads CASSLDGDGNTGELFF. Here the CDR3 DNA reads TGTGCCAGCAGCTTAGACGGGGACGGGAACACCGGGGAGCTGTTTTTT. Full variable domain (outside the CDR3, taken from reference TRBV7-9 and TRBJ2-2): DTGVSQNPRHKITKRGQNVTFRCDPISEHNRLYWYRQTLGQGPEFLTYFQNEAQLEKSRLLSDRFSAERPKGSFSTLEIQRTEQGDSAMYLCASSLDGDGNTGELFFGEGSRLTVL.

The rearrangement uses TRBV6-4 and TRBJ2-7, with TRBD1 as a possible D gene (6 bases). The V end lost 7 bases, the J end lost 4 bases, and 14 bases lay between the germline ends. CDR3 length equals 13 residues. Germline V gene lookup returns CDR1 MRHNA and CDR2 SNTAGT. CDR3 protein: CASTKQGRYEQYF. The CDR3 bases are TGTGCCAGCACCAAACAGGGACGTTACGAGCAGTACTTC.

This chain links TRBV6-6 with TRBJ2-3; D remains ambiguous. The germline V gene has CDR1 MNHNY and CDR2 SVGAGI (reference sequence). The CDR3 has 11 amino acids. The ends were cut back, 4 bases at V and 6 bases at J, with 5 bases in the middle. The CDR3 coding sequence is TGTGCCAGCAGTTGGGTGGATACGCAGTATTTT. The encoded protein is CASSWVDTQYF.

This rearrangement joins TRBV4-3 to TRBJ1-2; D is unresolved. Trimming pared 0 bases from V and 2 bases from J, leaving 10 bases between. The CDR3 is 15 residues long. Germline CDR1 is LGHNA and CDR2 is YSLEER. CDR3 protein: CASSQDPSGNYGYTF. CDR3 DNA sequence: TGCGCCAGCAGCCAAGACCCTTCGGGGAACTATGGCTACACCTTC.

The chain carries TRBV14 and TRBJ2-1; 11 nucleotides match TRBD2. The CDR3 spans 17 residues. The germline V gene has CDR1 SGHDN and CDR2 FVKESK. Trimming cost V 0 bases and J 7 bases; bases outside gene matches: 8. This CDR3 reads CASSQEGLAGGLNEQFF. CDR3 in DNA: TGTGCCAGCAGCCAAGAGGGCCTAGCGGGGGGATTAAATGAGCAGTTCTTC. Together with reference TRBV14 and TRBJ2-1, the CDR3 gives the full variable domain: EAGVTQFPSHSVIEKGQTVTLRCDPISGHDNLYWYRRVMGKEIKFLLHFVKESKQDESGMPNNRFLAERTGGTYSTLKVQPAELEDSGVYFCASSQEGLAGGLNEQFFGPGTRLTVL.

The V gene is TRBV5-4, the J gene TRBJ1-6; 7 bases map to TRBD1. Germline V lookup: CDR1 SGHNT, CDR2 YYREEE (reference sequence). J was trimmed by 5 bases and V by 3 bases; bases with no gene match: 5. The CDR3 runs 15 residues. Here the CDR3 reads CASSSQTGDNSPLHF. Here the CDR3 DNA reads TGTGCCAGCAGCTCACAAACAGGGGATAATTCACCCCTCCACTTT.

This chain links TRBV7-2 with TRBJ2-3; maybe TRBD2 (5 bases). V was trimmed by 5 bases and J by 4 bases, leaving 16 bases between them. CDR3 length equals 15 residues. Germline V gene lookup returns CDR1 SGHTA and CDR2 FQGNSA. The CDR3 DNA follows: TGTGCCAGCAGCCCGCCAGCGGTAGAGGCAGATACGCAGTATTTT. It yields the protein CASSPPAVEADTQYF.

At least ten counts were recorded for this clone. The same CDR3 arises from other DNA sequences in this sample as well. V gene TRBV29-1 combines with J gene TRBJ1-1; D is unresolved. In germline, CDR1 is SQVTM, CDR2 ANQGSEA. The CDR3 sequence is 12 residues long. The germline V and J ends were trimmed by 4 bases and 5 bases, with 11 bases remaining between them. The CDR3 DNA is TGCAGCGTTGGCGGAGGACGGACTGAAGCTTTCTTT. Protein sequence: CSVGGGRTEAFF.

The chain links TRBV7-8 to TRBJ1-6; D perhaps matches TRBD1 (5 bases). V dropped 6 bases and J dropped 0 bases, with 12 bases sitting between them. This CDR3 contains 16 residues. Germline values: CDR1 SGHVS, CDR2 FQNEAQ. In nucleotides, the CDR3 is TGTGCCAGCAGACGACAGATAAGCTCCTATAATTCACCCCTCCACTTT. Protein product: CASRRQISSYNSPLHF.

This chain joins TRBV9 and TRBJ2-5; D unresolved. Trimming took 0 bases from V and 2 from J, leaving 20 bases between them. CDR1 is SGDLS and CDR2 is YYNGEE in the germline V gene. The CDR3 loop spans 18 amino acids. In DNA form, the CDR3 reads TGTGCCAGCAGCGTAGCTACCGGGTCAGCTGGAAAACAAGAGACCCAGTACTTC. Its translation: CASSVATGSAGKQETQYF.

The rearrangement links TRBV19 to TRBJ1-5; D may be TRBD1 (6 bases). The CDR3 extends over 17 amino acids. Trimming stripped 1 base from V and 1 base from J, with 14 bases between. Germline lookup yields CDR1 LNHDA and CDR2 SQIVND (reference sequence). The CDR3 DNA reads as TGTGCCAGTAGTATAGTAGGAATCGGACAGAGCAATCAGCCCCAGCATTTT. Protein sequence: CASSIVGIGQSNQPQHF.